These 8 T cell receptor beta chains came from one sample sequenced in a study of shared clonotypes between healthy human individuals. Naive CD8 populations comprised CD45RO-negative cells positively selected for CCR7, excluding terminally differentiated effector memory CD45RA+ cells. Clones were sequenced by immunoSEQ multiplex PCR, and TCRdb holds only the in-frame ones, with some missing. Here the sample spans 550,000 to 650,000 clones, roughly 95% being singletons. Sequenced: naive CD8+ T cells sorted from blood. The receptors stem from a woman in her thirties in good health.

With regard to this clone: This is likely a read error, given that the CDR3 carries no conserved phenylalanine or tryptophan at its end. The limits of the CDR3 on the DNA are not certain, so only TCRdb's listed CDR3 is given. Here the CDR3 reads CASNLTGVA. The chain recombines TRBV10-2 with TRBJ1-1; the table's D gene call, TRBD1, was not cross checked with the DNA. Germline-derived CDR1 and CDR2 are WSHSY and SAAADI. The CDR3 is made up of 9 amino acids, end residues included.

This chain links TRBV7-2 with TRBJ1-1; D might be TRBD1 (6 bases). V shed 5 bases and J shed 6 bases, with 13 bases lying between them. CDR3 size: 13 residues. Germline CDR1 is SGHTA and CDR2 is FQGNSA. The CDR3 DNA sequence: TGTGCCAGCAGCCCCGGGGGGGGGCCTGAAGCTTTCTTT. It is translated as CASSPGGGPEAFF.

The chain is built from TRBV27 and TRBJ1-1; D may be TRBD1 (6 bases). Germline assignment: CDR1 MNHEY and CDR2 SMNVEV (reference sequence). There are 14 residues in the CDR3. The V end lost 4 bases, the J end lost 5 bases, and 14 bases lay between the germline ends. The CDR3 sequence is CASSSLRGVTEAFF. The DNA of the CDR3 is TGTGCCAGCAGTTCTCTCAGGGGCGTTACTGAAGCTTTCTTT.

The chain couples TRBV4-1 to TRBJ1-1, with a weak D call TRBD1 (5 bases). CDR3 length equals 15 residues. Germline loops: CDR1 MGHRA, CDR2 YSYEKL. The ends were cut back, 4 bases at V and 5 bases at J, with 17 bases in the middle. The CDR3 coding sequence is TGCGCCAGCAGCCGAGAGACTAGGGGTGGGACTGAAGCTTTCTTT. It specifies CASSRETRGGTEAFF.

In this sample, this clone turned up a few times. The chain couples TRBV5-4 to TRBJ1-4, with unresolved D. The CDR3 extends over 12 amino acids. CDR1 and CDR2 from the germline V gene are SGHNT and YYREEE (reference sequence). The germline V and J ends were trimmed by 3 bases and 10 bases, with 10 bases remaining between them. This CDR3 is CASSSSEGKLFF. The DNA of the CDR3 is TGTGCCAGCAGCTCGTCCGAAGGAAAACTGTTTTTT.

The DNA of the CDR3 is TGTGCCAGCATGCAGGTTAAGGGGCCTCCCCCCAATCAGCCCCAGCATTTT. Encoded protein: CASMQVKGPPPNQPQHF. The V call is TRBV2, the J call TRBJ1-5; TRBD1 might be the D (5 bases). Per the germline V gene, CDR1 is SNHLY and CDR2 is FYNNEI. Trimming took off 7 bases at V and 3 bases at J, with 22 bases between the two ends. The CDR3 runs 17 residues.

J is TRBJ2-1 and V is TRBV11-2, with D perhaps matching TRBD1 (5 bases). There are 12 residues in the CDR3. Germline CDR1 SGHAT, CDR2 FQNNGV. With 1 base removed from V and 9 bases from J, the gap between germline ends came to 7 bases. DNA of the CDR3: TGTGCCAGCAGCTTAGCCAGGGCTGAGCAGTTCTTC. It codes for CASSLARAEQFF.

The chain recombines TRBV7-9 with TRBJ2-7; D not resolved. This CDR3 comprises 12 residues. The germline V gene encodes CDR1 SEHNR and CDR2 FQNEAQ (reference sequence). V was shortened by 1 base and J by 6 bases, with 7 bases between the two germline ends. This CDR3 reads CASSLVNTEQYF. The CDR3 DNA reads as TGTGCCAGCAGCTTAGTAAACACCGAGCAGTACTTC.